These T cell receptor beta chains were read from a single sample in a study of cytomegalovirus exposure and HLA in healthy donors. Some clones are missing from TCRdb's copy, which holds only in-frame ones; the method was immunoSEQ multiplex PCR. This sample yields around 190,000 clones, of which about 86% are seen a single time; 1.5% to 2% belongs to the top ten. The sequenced sample consisted of PBMCs. Source of these receptors: a man aged 40-50 years in good health and CMV-seropositive. Each CDR3 is given with its conserved first and last residue. D genes are given only for firm matches. Only part of the rows carry a size: once, few, many, or a class if the clone is expanded.

J | V | size | D | DNA | CDR3
TRBJ2-2 | TRBV6-6 | NA | TRBD1 | TGTGCCAGCAGTTACGCAGGGACAGGGCCCACCGGGGAGCTGTTTTTT | CASSYAGTGPTGELFF
TRBJ2-5 | TRBV9 | once | TRBD2 | TGTGCCAGCAGCCGGACTAGCGGCGAGACCCAGTACTTC | CASSRTSGETQYF
TRBJ2-1 | TRBV11-2 | NA | TRBD2 | TGTGCCAGCAGGGATAGCGGGAGGTTCTCCTACAATGAGCAGTTCTTC | CASRDSGRFSYNEQFF
TRBJ2-3 | TRBV7-9 | NA | TRBD2 | TGTGCCAGCAGCCATAGCGGGGGCACAGATACGCAGTATTTT | CASSHSGGTDTQYF
TRBJ2-6 | TRBV30 | NA | TRBD1 | TGTGCCTGGAGTCCAGCGGACAGGGGGCGGGCAGGGGCCAACGGCCTGACTTTC | CAWSPADRGRAGANGLTF
TRBJ2-7 | TRBV4-3 | NA | TRBD2 | TGCGCCAGCTGCCCGGGGGGACCTTTC | CASCPGGPF
TRBJ1-1 | TRBV9 | NA | NA | TGTGCCAGCAGCGTTGGGGGCCTCACTGAAGCTTTCTTT | CASSVGGLTEAFF
TRBJ1-2 | TRBV7-5 | NA | NA | TGTGTCAGAAGCTTAGATATCGCGCCCCACTATGGCTACACCTTC | CVRSLDIAPHYGYTF
TRBJ1-2 | TRBV30 | NA | NA | TGTGCCTGGAGTGGAACGGCGTCAGGGTTTGGCTACACCTTC | CAWSGTASGFGYTF
TRBJ1-2 | TRBV5-4 | NA | TRBD1 | TGTGCCAGCAGCGAAGGGACAGACTATGGCTACACCTTC | CASSEGTDYGYTF
TRBJ1-4 | TRBV7-9 | NA | TRBD1 | TGTGCCAGCAGCTTAGGGGGACAGCCTAATGAAAAACTGTTTTTT | CASSLGGQPNEKLFF
TRBJ2-7 | TRBV10-1 | NA | TRBD2 | TGCGCCAGCAGTTCTAGCGGGATGTACGAGCAGTACTTC | CASSSSGMYEQYF
TRBJ2-7 | TRBV6-5 | NA | NA | TGTGCCAGCAGTTACGATGGAGGGGGCCCCTACGAGCAGTACTTC | CASSYDGGGPYEQYF
TRBJ2-7 | TRBV13 | NA | NA | TGTGCCAGCAGCCAGCAGTCTCTAGCGAGCTCCTACGAGCAGTACTTC | CASSQQSLASSYEQYF
TRBJ2-7 | TRBV2 | NA | TRBD1 | TGTGCCAGCACTTCCCCGGGACAGGGCTACGAGCAGTACTTC | CASTSPGQGYEQYF
TRBJ1-1 | TRBV5-1 | NA | TRBD1 | TGCGCCAGCAGCCCGTCGGCAGGGGGCACTGAAGCTTTCTTT | CASSPSAGGTEAFF
TRBJ2-1 | TRBV7-3 | NA | NA | TGTGCCAGCAGCTCAACTCATAGCGGTTATTACAATGAGCAGTTCTTC | CASSSTHSGYYNEQFF